The 2 T cell receptor beta chains presented below share a single source sample, sequenced in a study of T cell responses to AZD1222 COVID-19 vaccine. Here immunoSEQ multiplex PCR was the method, and the copy in TCRdb shows in-frame clones only, minus some. The sample comprises roughly 150,000 clones, around 88% of which are singletons, and 0.85% to 1.2% rests with the top ten. The input for sequencing was peripheral blood, taken 28 days after the second AZD1222 dose. The receptors derive from an adult who received the AZD1222 COVID-19 vaccine.

The J gene is TRBJ1-2, the V gene TRBV18; TRBD1 aligns across 8 bases. Trimming took 6 bases from V and 4 from J; bases not matched to a gene: 7. The CDR3 covers 14 residues. Germline V gives CDR1 KGHSH, CDR2 LQKENI. The CDR3 DNA reads as TGTGCCAGCTCGAGGGGGGACAGGACCTATGGCTACACCTTC. It codes for CASSRGDRTYGYTF.

This rearrangement joins TRBV7-8 to TRBJ1-2; 7 nucleotides agree with TRBD1. CDR1 and CDR2 (germline): SGHVS, FQNEAQ. This CDR3 region has 14 residues. V was clipped by 5 bases and J by 5 bases; unmatched bases: 8. The CDR3 nucleotides read TGTGCCAGCAGCCCGCGTACAGGGGCTTATGGCTACACCTTC. As protein: CASSPRTGAYGYTF.